The sequence of this TCR beta chain was determined in a study of T cells in localized non-small cell lung cancer. Some clones are missing from TCRdb's copy, which holds only in-frame ones; the method was immunoSEQ multiplex PCR. Of some 51,000 clones in the sample, roughly 89% were seen once. In germline, CDR1 is MNHNY, CDR2 SVGAGI (reference sequence). This CDR3 region has 13 residues. Between the trimmed V and J ends, which lost 4 bases and 5 bases, there was a span of 12 bases. The receptor was derived from a woman aged 40-70 years with stage I lung adenocarcinoma. This chain uses TRBV6-6 with TRBJ2-7; TRBD2 might be the D (5 bases). The sequencing here drew on peripheral blood, taken before any cancer treatment. The CDR3 nucleotides read TGTGCCAGCAGTTTATCTCGGGGAGACGAGCAGTACTTC. It encodes CASSLSRGDEQYF.